This TCR beta chain was recorded in a study of identical twins. Trimming removed 5 bases at V and 8 bases at J, with 10 bases between. CDR1 MNHEY and CDR2 SVGEGT come from the germline V gene. This CDR3 has 12 residues. Study-level points and caveats: Without tracking the same donors, conclusions rested on cross-sectional statistical analysis.

With no exceptions, donors were healthy Caucasians. Notes on this clonotype: What it binds is not known.

A universal primer site arose from template switching, and cDNA bore unique molecular identifiers. TCRdb independently ran MiXCR on the 5' RACE reads; one entry per CDR3 protein. Seen here are about 720,000 distinct CDR3 sequences, more than 6.5% observed once, and the top ten hold approximately 0.96%. The data were also submitted as part of a second study, on yellow fever vaccine responses in identical twins.

V and J are TRBV6-2 or TRBV6-3 and TRBJ2-1; D call uncertain. The receptor was derived from a woman between 18 and 29 years old in good health. Sequenced sample: PBMCs. Here the CDR3 DNA reads TGTGCCAGCAGTCTACTCTTGGATGAGCAGTTCTTC. Translated, it gives CASSLLLDEQFF.